This T cell receptor (beta chain) was sequenced for a study of T cells in women clearing cervical HPV infection. Study details: Case blood was drawn when the lesion was first found; control blood after infection became undetectable.

The repertoire was sequenced with immunoSEQ multiplex PCR; TCRdb's copy has only in-frame clones and lacks some. This table lists 20,000 to 25,000 clones. Comment on this clone: The CDR3 end is not reached by the read, which stops 3 residues before it; the germline J gene fills it in.

Trimming took off 5 bases at V and 5 bases at J, with 13 bases between the two ends. The CDR3 spans 14 residues. This chain joins TRBV12-3 or TRBV12-4 and TRBJ1-5; tentative D call: TRBD1 (6 bases). The sequenced sample consisted of blood buffy coat. This clonotype originated in a woman aged 18 to 75 with a cervical HPV16 infection that either progressed to CIN3+ or cleared (not recorded which). The covered CDR3 bases are TGTGCCAGCAGTGTACGGACAGATCATCAGCCC. Its protein product is CASSVRTDHQP. The whole CDR3 reads CASSVRTDHQPQHF.